One and the same sample provided the 5 T cell receptor beta chains below, sequenced in a study of T cell responses to AZD1222 COVID-19 vaccine. Measured with immunoSEQ multiplex PCR; TCRdb has only the in-frame clones, and not every one. The sample carries approximately 120,000 clones, around 87% recorded once. Material: peripheral blood, obtained on day 0 of AZD1222 vaccination. These receptors all stem from an adult in good health.

V gene TRBV19 combines with J gene TRBJ2-3; perhaps TRBD1 as D (6 bases). Per the germline V gene, CDR1 is LNHDA and CDR2 is SQIVND (reference sequence). V lost 1 base, J lost 4 bases, and 15 bases lay in between. This CDR3 is 16 amino acids long. This chain's CDR3 is CASSIAVSGVADTQYF. The CDR3 DNA reads TGTGCCAGTAGTATAGCCGTGTCAGGGGTCGCAGATACGCAGTATTTT.

This chain joins TRBV4-3 and TRBJ2-6, with 10 bases lining up with TRBD1. V trimming: 3 bases; J trimming: 0 bases; junction bases outside the gene matches: 11. The germline gives CDR1 LGHNA, CDR2 YSLEER. The CDR3 is 20 residues long. Written as DNA, the CDR3 is TGCGCCAGCAGCCACCTGCCGGGACAGGGGTCTAGCTCTGGGGCCAACGTCCTGACTTTC. Protein sequence: CASSHLPGQGSSSGANVLTF.

This sequence joins TRBV10-3 and TRBJ2-1; TRBD2 aligns across 13 bases. The CDR3 extends over 16 amino acids. The junction had 6 bases not matched to a gene; V was cut back by 6 bases and J by 4 bases. Germline lookup yields CDR1 ENHRY and CDR2 SYGVKD. The CDR3 protein is CAIRTGLAGNYNEQFF. CDR3 in DNA: TGTGCCATCAGAACGGGACTAGCGGGAAATTACAATGAGCAGTTCTTC.

The chain carries TRBV3-1 (or the pseudogene TRBV3-2) and TRBJ2-7; D uncertain. The CDR3 totals 16 residues. V was clipped by 2 bases and J by 5 bases, with 19 bases between them. CDR1 LGHDT and CDR2 YNNKEL come from the germline V gene (reference sequence). Here the CDR3 DNA reads TGTGCCAGCAGCCAATCCAGGATCCAGGAGCTAGACGAGCAGTACTTC. Protein sequence: CASSQSRIQELDEQYF.

This clone has a single count. The CDR3 region has the DNA TGTGCCCGCCGGGCCGATAATTCACCCCTCCACTTT. Protein product: CARRADNSPLHF. The gene calls are TRBV4-2 and TRBJ1-6, with D unresolved. V shed 11 bases and J shed 5 bases, with 10 bases lying between them. Germline V lookup: CDR1 LGHNA, CDR2 YNFKEQ. This CDR3 has 12 amino acids.